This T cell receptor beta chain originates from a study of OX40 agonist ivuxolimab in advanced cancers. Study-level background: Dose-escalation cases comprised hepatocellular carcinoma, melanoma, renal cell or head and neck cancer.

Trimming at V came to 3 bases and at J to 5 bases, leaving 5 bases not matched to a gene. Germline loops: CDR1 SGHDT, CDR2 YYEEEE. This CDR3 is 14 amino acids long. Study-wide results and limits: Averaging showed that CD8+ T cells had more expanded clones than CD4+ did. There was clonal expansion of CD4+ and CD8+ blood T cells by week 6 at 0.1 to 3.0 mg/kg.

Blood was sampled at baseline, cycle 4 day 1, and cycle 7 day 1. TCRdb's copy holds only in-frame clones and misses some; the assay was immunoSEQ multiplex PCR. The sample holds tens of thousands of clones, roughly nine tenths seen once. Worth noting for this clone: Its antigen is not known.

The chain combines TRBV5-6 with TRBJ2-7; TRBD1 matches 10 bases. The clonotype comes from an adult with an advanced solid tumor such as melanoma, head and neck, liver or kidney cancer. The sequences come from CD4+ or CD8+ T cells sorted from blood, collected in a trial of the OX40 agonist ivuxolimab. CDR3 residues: CASSYRQGANEQYF. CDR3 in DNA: TGTGCCAGCAGCTACCGACAGGGGGCTAACGAGCAGTACTTC.